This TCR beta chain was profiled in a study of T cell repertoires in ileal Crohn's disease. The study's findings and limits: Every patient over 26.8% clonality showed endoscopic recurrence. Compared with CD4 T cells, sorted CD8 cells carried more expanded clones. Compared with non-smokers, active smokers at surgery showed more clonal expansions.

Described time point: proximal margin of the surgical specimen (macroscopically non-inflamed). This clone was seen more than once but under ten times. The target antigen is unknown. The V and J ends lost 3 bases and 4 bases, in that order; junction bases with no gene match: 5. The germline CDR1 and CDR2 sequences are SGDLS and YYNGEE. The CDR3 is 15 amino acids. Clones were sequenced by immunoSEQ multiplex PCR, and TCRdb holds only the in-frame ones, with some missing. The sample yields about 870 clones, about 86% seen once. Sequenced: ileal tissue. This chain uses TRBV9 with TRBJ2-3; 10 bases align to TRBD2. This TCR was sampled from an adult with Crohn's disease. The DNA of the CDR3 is TGTGCCAGCAGCGGTAGCGGGGGGTACGCAGATACGCAGTATTTT. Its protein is CASSGSGGYADTQYF.